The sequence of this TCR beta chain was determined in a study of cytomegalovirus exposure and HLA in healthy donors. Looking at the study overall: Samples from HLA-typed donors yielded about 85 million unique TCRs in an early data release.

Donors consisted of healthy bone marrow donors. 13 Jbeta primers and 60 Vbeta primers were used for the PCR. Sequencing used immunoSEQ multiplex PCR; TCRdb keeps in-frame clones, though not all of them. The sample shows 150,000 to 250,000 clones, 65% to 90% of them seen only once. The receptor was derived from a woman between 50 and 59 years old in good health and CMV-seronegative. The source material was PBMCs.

The CDR3 is CASSLLSGELFF. CDR3 DNA sequence: TGTGCCAGCAGCTTACTATCCGGGGAGCTGTTTTTT. This chain links TRBV11-2 with TRBJ2-2; D remains ambiguous. V lost 2 bases and J 6 bases, leaving 4 bases between the germline ends. The CDR3 spans 12 residues. Germline assignment: CDR1 SGHAT and CDR2 FQNNGV.